These 21 T cell receptor beta chains came from one sample sequenced in a study of T cell responses to AZD1222 COVID-19 vaccine. The repertoire was sequenced with immunoSEQ multiplex PCR; TCRdb's copy has only in-frame clones and lacks some. The sample includes 90,000 to 120,000 clones, more than 75% seen only once; the top ten take 22%. The input for sequencing was peripheral blood, taken on day 0 of AZD1222 vaccination. The source of these receptors is an adult in good health.

The chain has TRBV9 and TRBJ2-5, with unresolved D. V lost 0 bases and J 2 bases, leaving 8 bases between the germline ends. The CDR3 covers 14 residues. In germline, CDR1 is SGDLS, CDR2 YYNGEE. The CDR3 here is CASSVGRFQETQYF. The CDR3 bases are TGTGCCAGCAGCGTAGGCCGCTTTCAAGAGACCCAGTACTTC.

The sample holds one count of this clone. This chain joins TRBV19 and TRBJ1-2; D gene uncertain. Germline lookup yields CDR1 LNHDA and CDR2 SQIVND (reference sequence). The V end lost 4 bases, the J end lost 8 bases, and 11 bases lay between the germline ends. The CDR3 is 12 amino acids. DNA of the CDR3: TGTGCCAGTAGTACCGGGGTCGAGGGCTACACCTTC. Protein: CASSTGVEGYTF.

The J gene is TRBJ2-3, the V gene TRBV5-8; possible D gene TRBD2, 5 bases. CDR1 is SGHTS and CDR2 is YDEGEE in the germline V gene. This CDR3 is 16 amino acids long. Between the trimmed V and J ends, which lost 0 bases and 0 bases, there was a span of 11 bases. CDR3 coding DNA: TGTGCCAGCAGCTTGGAGTTGCGGACTAGCACAGATACGCAGTATTTT. It is translated as CASSLELRTSTDTQYF.

The chain recombines TRBV12-5 with TRBJ2-7, with D possibly being TRBD1 or TRBD2 (6 bases each). Trimming stripped 2 bases from V and 2 bases from J, with 19 bases between. This CDR3 is built from 17 residues. CDR1 and CDR2 from the germline V gene are LGHNT and FRNRAP. CDR3 in amino acids: CASGLLVGGGRPYEQYF. CDR3 bases: TGTGCTAGTGGTTTGCTCGTGGGTGGGGGGCGGCCCTACGAGCAGTACTTC.

This clone was detected once. This sequence joins TRBV5-8 and TRBJ1-1; possibly TRBD1 for D (6 bases). Germline-derived CDR1 and CDR2 are SGHTS and YDEGEE. CDR3 length equals 15 residues. With 4 bases removed from V and 1 base from J, the gap between germline ends came to 14 bases. CDR3 coding DNA: TGTGCCAGCAGCCTGGGGGCAGGTCGGAACACTGAAGCTTTCTTT. Protein: CASSLGAGRNTEAFF.

The chain uses TRBV5-1 and TRBJ2-3; D is ambiguous. V gave up 4 bases and J gave up 2 bases, with 14 bases separating them. Per germline, CDR1 SGHRS and CDR2 YFSETQ. This CDR3 comprises 15 residues. The CDR3, as DNA: TGCGCCAGCAGCCGAGGAGCCCTCTCCACAGATACGCAGTATTTT. Its protein is CASSRGALSTDTQYF.

This clone has just one count. The chain is built from TRBV7-9 and TRBJ1-1; D is uncertain. There are 13 residues in the CDR3. Trimming cost V 4 bases and J 6 bases, with 12 bases left between them. CDR1 is SEHNR and CDR2 is FQNEAQ in the germline V gene (reference sequence). CDR3 in DNA: TGTGCCAGCAGCTCAATAGGTTTCTCTGAAGCTTTCTTT. This gives the protein CASSSIGFSEAFF.

V is TRBV5-8 and J is TRBJ2-3; no definite D call. CDR1 and CDR2 from the germline V gene are SGHTS and YDEGEE. This CDR3 has 15 residues. V was shortened by 0 bases and J by 5 bases, with 13 bases between the two germline ends. The CDR3 sequence: CASSLGGSKLDTQYF. The CDR3 DNA follows: TGTGCCAGCAGCTTGGGCGGCTCTAAGTTAGATACGCAGTATTTT.

This chain connects TRBV28 to TRBJ1-6, with D unclear. This CDR3 region has 14 residues. Germline CDR1 reads MDHEN; CDR2 reads SYDVKM. The V gene lost 7 bases and the J gene lost 7 bases, with 14 bases spanning the gap. The CDR3 reads CASKPGLTNSPLHF. In DNA, the CDR3 is TGTGCCAGCAAGCCGGGGTTGACGAATTCACCCCTCCACTTT.

The CDR3 region is CASSLAVRDRGRVDYTF. The CDR3 bases are TGTGCCAGCAGCTTAGCAGTAAGGGACAGGGGGCGTGTCGACTACACCTTC. V is TRBV7-6 and J is TRBJ1-2; 12 nucleotides align to TRBD1. V lost 0 bases, J lost 10 bases, and 12 bases stayed unmatched. Germline CDR1 SGHVS, CDR2 FNYEAQ. The CDR3 contains 17 residues.

This clone was seen a single time. V and J are TRBV30 and TRBJ1-1; D is unclear. The CDR3 totals 11 residues. V was clipped by 2 bases and J by 5 bases, with 6 bases between them. Germline CDR1 reads GTSNPN; CDR2 reads SVGIG (reference sequence). CDR3 sequence (DNA): TGTGCCTGGAGTCGGGAAACTGAAGCTTTCTTT. As protein: CAWSRETEAFF.

V is TRBV29-1 and J is TRBJ2-7, with 12 bases that match TRBD2. J was trimmed by 2 bases and V by 1 base; bases with no gene match: 6. Germline V gives CDR1 SQVTM, CDR2 ANQGSEA. CDR3 length: 16 residues. The CDR3 DNA sequence: TGCAGCGTTGAAGGCGGGACTAGCGGGTCGGCCTACGAGCAGTACTTC. It encodes CSVEGGTSGSAYEQYF.

The gene calls are TRBV5-1 and TRBJ2-5; 10 bases align to TRBD2. V shed 1 base, J shed 5 bases, and the junction held 8 bases outside the gene matches. The germline V gene has CDR1 SGHRS and CDR2 YFSETQ. The CDR3 covers 16 residues. This chain's CDR3 is CASSLLAGDFRETQYF. In DNA form, the CDR3 reads TGCGCCAGCAGCTTGCTAGCGGGAGATTTTAGGGAGACCCAGTACTTC. The full variable domain, with the rest looked up from reference TRBV5-1 and TRBJ2-5, is KAGVTQTPRYLIKTRGQQVTLSCSPISGHRSVSWYQQTPGQGLQFLFEYFSETQRNKGNFPGRFSGRQFSNSRSEMNVSTLELGDSALYLCASSLLAGDFRETQYFGPGTRLLVL.

This clone was seen a single time. The gene calls are TRBV18 and TRBJ2-2; 7 positions agree with TRBD1. This CDR3 region has 16 residues. The ends lost 4 bases at V and 4 bases at J; junction bases unmatched: 9. Germline V gene lookup returns CDR1 KGHSH and CDR2 LQKENI. The CDR3 DNA reads TGTGCCAGCTCACGAGACAGGGATGACGGCACCGGGGAGCTGTTTTTT. This codes for CASSRDRDDGTGELFF. The full variable domain, rest sourced from reference TRBV18 and TRBJ2-2, is NAGVMQNPRHLVRRRGQEARLRCSPMKGHSHVYWYRQLPEEGLKFMVYLQKENIIDESGMPKERFSAEFPKEGPSILRIQQVVRGDSAAYFCASSRDRDDGTGELFFGEGSRLTVL.

V gene TRBV2 combines with J gene TRBJ2-3; TRBD2 matches at 13 bases. The CDR3 runs 15 residues. Germline values: CDR1 SNHLY, CDR2 FYNNEI. V trimming: 6 bases; J trimming: 7 bases; junction bases outside the gene matches: 7. CDR3 residues: CASSPGTSGVNTQYF. CDR3 sequence (DNA): TGTGCCAGCAGCCCCGGGACTAGCGGGGTGAATACGCAGTATTTT. The full variable domain, completed using reference TRBV2 and TRBJ2-3, is EPEVTQTPSHQVTQMGQEVILRCVPISNHLYFYWYRQILGQKVEFLVSFYNNEISEKSEIFDDQFSVERPDGSNFTLKIRSTKLEDSAMYFCASSPGTSGVNTQYFGPGTRLTVL.

This rearrangement joins TRBV3-1 (or the pseudogene TRBV3-2) to TRBJ1-4; possibly TRBD1 for D (6 bases). The germline gives CDR1 LGHDT, CDR2 YNNKEL (reference sequence). Trimming took off 4 bases at V and 4 bases at J, with 13 bases between the two ends. The CDR3 runs 15 residues. The DNA for the CDR3 is TGTGCCAGCAGCCCAGGGGCCGGGGTTAATGAAAAACTGTTTTTT. Translation: CASSPGAGVNEKLFF.

The chain couples TRBV5-4 to TRBJ1-1; 7 bases line up with TRBD1. V lost 2 bases and J lost 4; bases outside the gene matches: 8. Germline CDR1 is SGHNT and CDR2 is YYREEE (reference sequence). The CDR3 contains 15 residues. DNA for the CDR3: TGTGCCAGCAGCTTCTACCGTACAGGGGCCACTGAAGCTTTCTTT. Translating gives CASSFYRTGATEAFF.

CDR3 bases: TGTGCCAGCAGCCAAGAGGATGAGACCCAGTACTTC. Amino acid sequence: CASSQEDETQYF. The chain joins TRBV3-1 (or the pseudogene TRBV3-2) to TRBJ2-5; the D is unclear. V lost 0 bases to trimming and J lost 5 bases, with 4 bases between them. The CDR3 runs to 12 residues. Looked up from germline, CDR1 is LGHDT and CDR2 is YNNKEL (reference sequence).

As DNA, the CDR3 is TGTGCCAGTAGCTCCAGGACGGGTAATGAAAAACTGTTTTTT. Protein product: CASSSRTGNEKLFF. The chain uses TRBV19 and TRBJ1-4; no clear D gene. The length of the CDR3 is 14 residues. CDR1 and CDR2 (germline): LNHDA, SQIVND (reference sequence). V was shortened by 6 bases and J by 4 bases, with 12 bases between the two germline ends.

Concerning this clone itself: One end of the junction fails to match germline, which may point to a read error. The chain couples TRBV27 to TRBJ1-3; D remains unclear. Germline loops: CDR1 MNHEY, CDR2 SMNVEV (reference sequence). The CDR3 extends over 14 amino acids. The CDR3 loop reads CASSLWAEGSTIYF. DNA for the CDR3: TGTGCCAGCAGTTTGTGGGCCGAAGGAAGCACCATATATTTT.

J is TRBJ2-2 and V is TRBV7-9, with TRBD2 identical over 14 bases. This CDR3 contains 18 residues. The ends lost 5 bases at V and 1 base at J; junction bases unmatched: 6. Per germline, CDR1 SEHNR and CDR2 FQNEAQ (reference sequence). The CDR3 region is CASSPRLAGGRNTGELFF. The CDR3, as DNA: TGTGCCAGCAGCCCGCGACTAGCGGGGGGGAGGAACACCGGGGAGCTGTTTTTT.